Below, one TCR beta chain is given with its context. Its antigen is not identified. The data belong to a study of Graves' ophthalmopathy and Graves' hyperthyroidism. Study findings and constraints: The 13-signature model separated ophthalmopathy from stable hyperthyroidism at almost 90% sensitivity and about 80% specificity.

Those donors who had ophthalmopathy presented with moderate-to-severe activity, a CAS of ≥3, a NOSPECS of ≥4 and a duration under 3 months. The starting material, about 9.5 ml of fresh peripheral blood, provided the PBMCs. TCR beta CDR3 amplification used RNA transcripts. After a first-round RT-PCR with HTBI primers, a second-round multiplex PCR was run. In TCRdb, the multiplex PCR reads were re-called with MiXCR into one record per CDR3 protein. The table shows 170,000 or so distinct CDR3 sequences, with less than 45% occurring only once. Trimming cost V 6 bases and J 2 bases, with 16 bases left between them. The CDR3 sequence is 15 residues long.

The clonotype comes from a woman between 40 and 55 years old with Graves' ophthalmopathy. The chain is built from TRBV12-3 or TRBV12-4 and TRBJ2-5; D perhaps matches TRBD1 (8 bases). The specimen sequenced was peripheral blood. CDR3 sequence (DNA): TGTGCCAGCAGAACAGGGGGAGGGTTTCAAGAGACCCAGTACTTC. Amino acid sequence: CASRTGGGFQETQYF.